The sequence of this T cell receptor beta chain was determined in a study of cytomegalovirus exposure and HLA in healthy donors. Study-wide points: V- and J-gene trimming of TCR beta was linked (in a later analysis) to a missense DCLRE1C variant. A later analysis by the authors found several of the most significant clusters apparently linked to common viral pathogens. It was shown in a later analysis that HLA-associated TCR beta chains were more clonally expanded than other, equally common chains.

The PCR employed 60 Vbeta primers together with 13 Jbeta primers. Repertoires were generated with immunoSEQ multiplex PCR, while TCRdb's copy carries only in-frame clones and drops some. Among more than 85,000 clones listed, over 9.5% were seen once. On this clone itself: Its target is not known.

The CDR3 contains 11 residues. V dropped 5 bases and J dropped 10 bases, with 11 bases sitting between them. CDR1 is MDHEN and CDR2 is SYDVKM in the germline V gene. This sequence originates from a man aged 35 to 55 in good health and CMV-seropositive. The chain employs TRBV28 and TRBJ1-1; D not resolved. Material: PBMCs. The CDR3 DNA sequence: TGTGCCAGCAGTGATAGCCTGGGAGCTTTCTTT. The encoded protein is CASSDSLGAFF. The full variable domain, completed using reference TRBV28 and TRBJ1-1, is DVKVTQSSRYLVKRTGEKVFLECVQDMDHENMFWYRQDPGLGLRLIYFSYDVKMKEKGDIPEGYSVSREKKERFSLILESASTNQTSMYLCASSDSLGAFFGQGTRLTVV.